Here is one T cell receptor (beta chain) with its context. Its cognate antigen is unknown. The repertoire was sequenced with immunoSEQ multiplex PCR; TCRdb's copy has only in-frame clones and lacks some. Here the sample spans 150,000 or so clones, about 91% being singletons. The CDR3 contains 12 residues. V was pared by 5 bases and J by 3 bases, with 0 bases of the junction left unmatched. This specimen comes from a study of T cell responses to AZD1222 COVID-19 vaccine. At the level of the study: Second-dose intervals of approximately 4 or approximately 12 weeks were pooled. Study outcomes and limitations: Recipients of AZD1222 seropositive at baseline numbered only five or six. Only after the peak T cell response were repertoires sampled.

Here the sequenced sample was peripheral blood, taken on day 0 of AZD1222 vaccination. The receptor was isolated from an adult in good health. The V and J genes are TRBV12-3 or TRBV12-4 and TRBJ2-7, with 8 bases matching TRBD1. The CDR3 here is CASSTGGYEQYF. In DNA form, the CDR3 reads TGTGCCAGCAGTACAGGGGGCTACGAGCAGTACTTC.